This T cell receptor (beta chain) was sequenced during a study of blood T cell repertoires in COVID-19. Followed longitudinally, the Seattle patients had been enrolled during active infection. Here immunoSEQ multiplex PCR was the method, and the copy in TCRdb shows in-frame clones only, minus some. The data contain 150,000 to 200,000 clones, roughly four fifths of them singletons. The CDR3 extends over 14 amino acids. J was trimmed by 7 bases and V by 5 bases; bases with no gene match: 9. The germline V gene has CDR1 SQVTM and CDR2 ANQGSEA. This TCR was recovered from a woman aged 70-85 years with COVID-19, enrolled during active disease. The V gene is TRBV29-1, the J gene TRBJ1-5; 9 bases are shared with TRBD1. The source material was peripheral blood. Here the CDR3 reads CSVRTGEGGQPQHF. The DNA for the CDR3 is TGCAGCGTTCGGACAGGGGAGGGTGGCCAGCCCCAGCATTTT.